This is a list of T cell receptor beta chains from one sample in a study of T cell changes during pregnancy in multiple sclerosis. TCRdb's copy holds only in-frame clones and misses some; the assay was immunoSEQ multiplex PCR. Of about 20,000 clones in the sample, about 87% are singletons; the top ten hold 7%. The specimen was CD8+ T cells from peripheral blood mononuclear cells, collected in the third trimester of pregnancy. These receptors all come from a female donor in good health, enrolled as a control in a pregnancy study. Each CDR3 is given with its conserved first and last residue. D genes are given only for firm matches. Not every row has a clone size; where given, it reads once, few, many or a size class.

abundance	d_gene	j_gene	v_gene	CDR3aa	CDR3nt
.	.	TRBJ2-1	TRBV19	CASSHRASHRDEQFF	TGTGCCAGTAGCCACCGAGCCTCTCACAGGGATGAGCAGTTCTTC
.	.	TRBJ2-7	TRBV6-1	CASSEFTGPTYEQYF	TGTGCCAGCAGTGAATTTACAGGTCCTACCTACGAGCAGTACTTC
few	.	TRBJ2-6	TRBV13	CASSFLVPPGHLNSGANVLTF	TGTGCCAGCAGCTTTCTTGTCCCGCCGGGACACCTCAACTCTGGGGCCAACGTCCTGACTTTC
once	TRBD1	TRBJ2-7	TRBV11-2	CASSFIGGPGEEQYF	TGTGCCAGCAGCTTCATAGGGGGCCCGGGTGAAGAGCAGTACTTC
.	.	TRBJ2-5	TRBV21-1	CASSKRTSFRTQYF	TGTGCCAGCAGCAAGAGGACTAGCTTTCGGACCCAGTACTTC
.	.	TRBJ1-1	TRBV30	CAWIPTGVTLTEAFF	TGTGCCTGGATACCGACGGGGGTAACACTAACTGAAGCTTTCTTT
few	.	TRBJ1-2	TRBV5-6	CASSFGGNYGYTF	TGTGCCAGCAGCTTCGGGGGTAACTATGGCTACACCTTC
.	TRBD2	TRBJ2-1	TRBV11-2	CASSLHYSGGSSYNEQFF	TGTGCCAGCAGCTTACACTATAGCGGGGGAAGCTCCTACAATGAGCAGTTCTTC
.	TRBD1	TRBJ2-1	TRBV19	CASSIGQGYNEQFF	TGTGCCAGTAGTATAGGACAGGGCTACAATGAGCAGTTCTTC
.	.	TRBJ1-1	TRBV7-8	CASSLEGQGSNTEAFF	TGTGCCAGCAGCTTAGAAGGTCAGGGCTCGAACACTGAAGCTTTCTTT
.	.	TRBJ1-2	TRBV10-3	CAIGRSSQPPVWTTYNYGYTF	TGTGCCATCGGGAGGTCAAGTCAACCGCCGGTGTGGACAACATATAACTATGGCTACACCTTC
.	.	TRBJ1-4	TRBV5-6	CASSPSDSIGEKLFF	TGTGCCAGCAGCCCCTCGGACTCGATAGGCGAAAAACTGTTTTTT
.	TRBD2	TRBJ2-7	TRBV7-8	CASSHGLAGGREQYF	TGTGCCAGCAGCCATGGACTAGCGGGAGGTCGCGAGCAGTACTTC
.	.	TRBJ2-3	TRBV7-9	CASSLAGDKTTDTQYF	TGTGCCAGCAGCTTAGCCGGGGACAAGACCACAGATACGCAGTATTTT
once	.	TRBJ2-2	TRBV5-1	CASSLTGGPTGELFF	TGCGCCAGCAGCTTAACAGGCGGCCCAACCGGGGAGCTGTTTTTT